This entry lists 10 T cell receptor beta chains sequenced from one sample in a study of CD8 T cells in Susac syndrome. Random hexamers were used to reverse transcribe roughly 0.5 to 1 ug of RNA. TCRdb re-derived calls from the immunoSEQ multiplex PCR reads in MiXCR, one entry per CDR3 protein. The sample has some 300,000 distinct CDR3 sequences, roughly 90% seen once. Sequencing used CD8+ T cells from PBMCs. These receptors were obtained from a human donor with multiple sclerosis.

A single count supports this clonotype. This chain connects TRBV29-1 to TRBJ2-3; perhaps TRBD1 as D (5 bases). CDR1 is SQVTM and CDR2 is ANQGSEA in the germline V gene. The CDR3 is made up of 14 amino acids. Trimming cost V 5 bases and J 0 bases, with 12 bases left between them. The CDR3 DNA follows: TGCAGCGTTACACAGGCCTTAAGCACAGATACGCAGTATTTT. It specifies CSVTQALSTDTQYF.

The chain recombines TRBV20-1 with TRBJ1-1; D not resolved. The CDR3 consists of 13 residues. The V gene's germline CDR1 is DFQATT and CDR2 SNEGSKA (reference sequence). Trimming took 7 bases from V and 1 from J, leaving 13 bases between them. CDR3: CSVFDRRNTEAFF. CDR3 sequence (DNA): TGCAGTGTGTTTGACCGCCGGAACACTGAAGCTTTCTTT.

The V gene is TRBV30, the J gene TRBJ1-1; D ambiguous. The CDR3 spans 13 residues. The V gene's germline CDR1 is GTSNPN and CDR2 SVGIG (reference sequence). Trimming removed 4 bases at V and 0 bases at J, with 9 bases between. The CDR3 DNA follows: TGTGCCTGGATAAAGGAGCTGAACACTGAAGCTTTCTTT. It codes for CAWIKELNTEAFF.

The chain couples TRBV6-5 to TRBJ2-2; 9 positions agree with TRBD2. V lost 4 bases and J lost 5; bases outside the gene matches: 5. CDR3 size: 15 residues. Germline loops: CDR1 MNHEY, CDR2 SVGAGI. The CDR3 sequence: CASSSTSGRTGELFF. CDR3 nucleotide sequence: TGTGCCAGCAGTTCGACTAGCGGTAGAACCGGGGAGCTGTTTTTT.

The chain joins TRBV7-9 to TRBJ2-3; unclear D gene. The CDR3 totals 15 residues. V shed 2 bases and J shed 0 bases, with 9 bases lying between them. Germline V CDR1 and CDR2: SEHNR, FQNEAQ (reference sequence). CDR3 in amino acids: CASSLRLSSTDTQYF. The CDR3 DNA reads as TGTGCCAGCAGCTTACGGCTATCTAGCACAGATACGCAGTATTTT.

This clonotype was seen just once. The J gene is TRBJ2-7, the V gene TRBV19; D is ambiguous. The CDR3 runs 14 residues. Germline-derived CDR1 and CDR2 are LNHDA and SQIVND (reference sequence). Trimming took off 0 bases at V and 3 bases at J, with 9 bases between the two ends. CDR3 sequence: CASSIDLLGYEQYF. The DNA of the CDR3 is TGTGCCAGTAGTATAGACCTTCTTGGCTACGAGCAGTACTTC.

The chain carries TRBV5-1 and TRBJ1-4; no definite D call. Trimming cost V 2 bases and J 8 bases, with 13 bases left between them. CDR3 size: 14 residues. Per the germline V gene, CDR1 is SGHRS and CDR2 is YFSETQ. The CDR3 sequence: CASSFSQTREKLFF. The DNA of the CDR3 is TGCGCCAGCAGCTTTTCCCAGACAAGAGAAAAACTGTTTTTT.

V gene TRBV20-1 combines with J gene TRBJ1-2; D uncertain. CDR3 length: 14 residues. CDR1 and CDR2 (germline): DFQATT, SNEGSKA (reference sequence). V dropped 0 bases and J dropped 4 bases, with 12 bases sitting between them. The CDR3 reads CSARERWAVYGYTF. In DNA form, the CDR3 reads TGCAGTGCTAGAGAAAGGTGGGCAGTCTATGGCTACACCTTC.

The rearrangement joins TRBV20-1 to TRBJ2-5; D possibly corresponds to TRBD2 (6 bases). Germline V lookup: CDR1 DFQATT, CDR2 SNEGSKA (reference sequence). The CDR3 runs 17 residues. V was clipped by 0 bases and J by 14 bases, with 31 bases between them. In DNA, the CDR3 is TGCAGTGCTAGAGATCCCGGGGACTTATGGCGGCCAGAGACCCCCTACTTC. It is translated as CSARDPGDLWRPETPYF.

A few counts support this clonotype. The chain carries TRBV27 and TRBJ2-7; 11 bases match TRBD1. The length of the CDR3 is 14 residues. With V trimmed by 1 base and J by 4 bases, 0 bases remained unmatched. Germline CDR1 and CDR2: MNHEY and SMNVEV (reference sequence). This CDR3 is CASSLWDRGYEQYF. The CDR3 DNA is TGTGCCAGCAGTTTATGGGACAGGGGGTACGAGCAGTACTTC.